This T cell receptor beta chain was obtained from a study of beta chain features in type 1 diabetes. For the study at large: No patient-donor differences in age, gender, total cells or subset yield. The samples had about 110,000,000 sorted cells examined in all.

Study-wide results and caveats: Among all four CD4+ subsets, Type 1 diabetes patients had TCRB CDR3s that were moderately but significantly shorter.

Concerning this clone: The antigen is not known.

J lost 3 bases, V lost 8 bases, and 17 bases had no gene match. CDR3 length equals 17 residues. Germline lookup yields CDR1 LGHNA and CDR2 YSLEER. Sequenced material consisted of expressed TCRB transcripts (all of the isolated RNA was reverse transcribed). Sequencing of naive, central memory and regulatory T cell samples gave an average of around 3.6 million reads. Data came from immunoSEQ multiplex PCR; TCRdb stores just in-frame clones and leaves some out. This sample carries fewer than 45,000 clones, about 66% of them seen once, and the ten largest clones take around 1.7%. The specimen was Tregs from blood. This sequence originates from a man aged 25 to 40 with type 1 diabetes. Some clones in this sample may be carry-over from other donors' samples. The rearrangement links TRBV4-3 to TRBJ1-1; TRBD1 aligns across 8 bases. The CDR3 nucleotides are TGCGCCAGCCCCCCCCTGGACAGGGCGAAAGAGGACACTGAAGCTTTCTTT. Residues: CASPPLDRAKEDTEAFF.